This T cell receptor beta chain was retrieved from a study of blood T cell repertoires in COVID-19. In the study overall: The samples span acute and convalescent COVID-19 from the United States, Italy and Spain.

The assay was immunoSEQ multiplex PCR, and TCRdb's table has in-frame clones only and misses some. The table shows around 52,000 clones, with roughly 78% occurring only once. Germline CDR1 reads SGHDN; CDR2 reads FVKESK. The CDR3 length is 13 residues. The V and J ends lost 4 bases and 8 bases respectively, with 14 bases between them. Sequencing input: peripheral blood. The chain carries TRBV14 and TRBJ1-2, with D perhaps matching TRBD1 (6 bases). This TCR came from a woman older than 75 with acute or convalescent COVID-19. The CDR3 bases are TGTGCCAGCAGCCTCGTACAGGGAGACGGCTACACCTTC. Encoded protein: CASSLVQGDGYTF. Filled out from reference TRBV14 and TRBJ1-2, the complete variable domain reads EAGVTQFPSHSVIEKGQTVTLRCDPISGHDNLYWYRRVMGKEIKFLLHFVKESKQDESGMPNNRFLAERTGGTYSTLKVQPAELEDSGVYFCASSLVQGDGYTFGSGTRLTVV.